The rows below give T cell receptor beta chains drawn from one sample of a study of blood T cell repertoires in COVID-19. Assay used: immunoSEQ multiplex PCR; TCRdb lists only in-frame clones, some missing. The profile shows 150,000 or so clones, about 86% of them singletons. The material sequenced was peripheral blood. These receptors all come from a woman aged 55 to 70 with acute or convalescent COVID-19. Both conserved end residues are part of each CDR3. A D gene is named only where the DNA matches it firmly. For some rows the clone size is stated as once, few or many, or as a class when expanded; others skip it.

j_call d_call v_call clone_size cdr3_aa cdr3_nt
TRBJ1-1 - TRBV7-9 - CASSFEAYTEAFF TGTGCCAGCAGCTTTGAGGCGTACACTGAAGCTTTCTTT
TRBJ1-1 - TRBV11-3 - CASSPGHDTEAFF TGTGCCAGCAGCCCCGGACACGACACTGAAGCTTTCTTT
TRBJ1-1 TRBD1 TRBV28 - CASSSTGTGGSEAFF TGTGCCAGCAGTTCAACCGGGACAGGGGGAAGTGAAGCTTTCTTT
TRBJ1-1 - TRBV7-9 few CASRLQGGMNTEAFF TGTGCCAGCAGGCTCCAGGGCGGAATGAACACTGAAGCTTTCTTT
TRBJ2-7 TRBD1 TRBV2 - CASSEGQYEQYF TGTGCCAGCAGTGAGGGACAGTACGAGCAGTACTTC
TRBJ1-2 - TRBV5-1 - CASSLQGVGYTF TGCGCCAGCAGCTTGCAAGGGGTCGGCTACACCTTC
TRBJ2-1 TRBD2 TRBV3-1/TRBV3-2 few CASSPRLAGPPIYNEQFF TGTGCCAGCAGCCCTAGACTAGCGGGGCCTCCTATCTACAATGAGCAGTTCTTC
TRBJ2-7 - TRBV3-1/TRBV3-2 - CASSPGVGEQYF TGTGCCAGCAGCCCGGGTGTCGGCGAGCAGTACTTC
TRBJ2-5 TRBD2 TRBV6-5 - CASTASGGSETQYF TGTGCCAGCACGGCTAGCGGGGGGTCGGAGACCCAGTACTTC
TRBJ1-2 - TRBV7-2 - CASRLGGTNYGYTF TGTGCCAGCAGGTTGGGAGGGACGAACTATGGCTACACCTTC
TRBJ1-5 - TRBV4-1 - CASSQAEGHNQPQHF TGCGCCAGCAGCCAAGCCGAGGGTCACAATCAGCCCCAGCATTTT
TRBJ1-1 - TRBV7-3 once CASSPVSRPEAFF TGTGCCAGCAGCCCCGTTTCTAGGCCTGAAGCTTTCTTT
TRBJ1-2 - TRBV6-5 - CASSSGGGYGYTF TGTGCCAGCAGTTCCGGGGGAGGCTATGGCTACACCTTC
TRBJ2-7 - TRBV18 - CASSLNREGEQYF TGTGCCAGCTCACTCAACAGGGAGGGCGAGCAGTACTTC
TRBJ2-3 - TRBV7-2 - CASSLALLTSTDTQYF TGTGCCAGCAGCTTAGCGCTACTCACCTCCACAGATACGCAGTATTTT
TRBJ1-6 - TRBV19 - CASSLQTGYNSPLHF TGTGCCAGTAGTCTTCAGACAGGTTATAATTCACCCCTCCACTTT
TRBJ2-3 - TRBV27 - CASSLRHASTDTQYF TGTGCCAGCAGTCTGCGACATGCCTCCACAGATACGCAGTATTTT
TRBJ1-1 TRBD1 TRBV30 - CAWSRQGRLGSFF TGTGCCTGGAGCAGACAGGGCCGACTCGGGTCTTTCTTT
TRBJ1-6 - TRBV7-6 - CASSEASVQGLGSPLHF TGTGCCAGCAGCGAGGCTAGTGTACAGGGCCTTGGTTCACCCCTCCACTTT
TRBJ1-3 - TRBV6-6 - CASTVDHGGAGNTIYF TGTGCCAGCACCGTGGACCACGGGGGGGCCGGAAACACCATATATTTT
TRBJ1-1 - TRBV5-1 - CASSLGQTMNTEAFF TGCGCCAGCAGCTTGGGACAAACCATGAACACTGAAGCTTTCTTT
TRBJ2-5 - TRBV7-8 - CASSSGQPKETQYF TGTGCCAGCAGCTCCGGACAGCCTAAAGAGACCCAGTACTTC
TRBJ2-2 - TRBV3-1/TRBV3-2 - CASSQVAETNTGELFF TGTGCCAGCAGCCAAGTAGCGGAAACGAACACCGGGGAGCTGTTTTTT
TRBJ2-7 - TRBV3-1/TRBV3-2 - CASSAGGPGYYEQYF TGTGCCAGCAGTGCAGGAGGACCAGGTTACTACGAGCAGTACTTC
TRBJ1-2 - TRBV30 once CAWRPQGADYGYTF TGTGCCTGGAGGCCACAAGGGGCAGACTATGGCTACACCTTC
TRBJ2-1 - TRBV9 - CASSAQGSINEQFF TGTGCCAGCAGCGCCCAGGGGAGTATCAATGAGCAGTTCTTC
TRBJ1-4 - TRBV7-9 - CASRSPGATNEKLFF TGTGCCAGCAGGTCCCCAGGCGCAACTAATGAAAAACTGTTTTTT
TRBJ1-2 - TRBV29-1 few CSVEVAEGNGYTF TGCAGCGTTGAAGTGGCAGAGGGCAATGGCTACACCTTC
TRBJ2-6 TRBD1 TRBV3-1/TRBV3-2 - CASSPRQGATSGANVLTF TGTGCCAGCAGCCCCCGACAGGGGGCTACTTCTGGGGCCAACGTCCTGACTTTC
TRBJ2-7 - TRBV5-6 - CASSLGAGGEQYF TGTGCCAGCAGCTTGGGGGCGGGCGGCGAGCAGTACTTC
TRBJ1-2 TRBD1 TRBV29-1 - CSVLGQGGGYTF TGCAGCGTTCTGGGCCAGGGGGGTGGCTACACCTTC
TRBJ2-5 - TRBV7-9 - CASSAGQRETQYF TGTGCCAGCAGCGCGGGACAGCGAGAGACCCAGTACTTC
TRBJ1-5 - TRBV10-2 few CASSPGNSNQPQHF TGCGCCAGCAGTCCAGGAAATAGCAATCAGCCCCAGCATTTT
TRBJ1-1 - TRBV13 once CASSLGDRNTEAFF TGTGCCAGCAGCTTAGGGGACAGGAACACTGAAGCTTTCTTT
TRBJ1-1 - TRBV28 once CASSLFRDMGAFF TGTGCCAGCAGTTTATTTCGGGACATGGGGGCTTTCTTT
TRBJ1-1 - TRBV6-5 - CASRDRSMNTEAFF TGTGCCAGCAGAGACAGGTCCATGAACACTGAAGCTTTCTTT
TRBJ1-2 TRBD1 TRBV15 - CATARDRGNYGYTF TGTGCCACCGCGCGGGACAGGGGGAACTATGGCTACACCTTC
TRBJ2-5 TRBD1 TRBV5-1 - CASSLGGTGQETQYF TGCGCCAGCAGCTTGGGGGGGACAGGGCAAGAGACCCAGTACTTC
TRBJ2-7 TRBD2 TRBV3-1/TRBV3-2 - CASSQTSGGYEQYF TGTGCCAGCAGCCAGACTAGCGGGGGCTACGAGCAGTACTTC
TRBJ1-5 - TRBV6-6 - CASSFAGDNQPQHF TGTGCCAGCAGTTTCGCGGGGGACAATCAGCCCCAGCATTTT
TRBJ1-6 - TRBV24-1 - CATSDPAGGNSPLHF TGTGCCACCAGTGACCCGGCCGGAGGGAATTCACCCCTCCACTTT
TRBJ1-2 - TRBV7-8 - CASSLAAGFQEGYTF TGTGCCAGCAGCTTAGCTGCAGGCTTCCAGGAAGGCTACACCTTC
TRBJ2-3 TRBD1 TRBV19 - CASSTYRGYADTQYF TGTGCCAGTAGTACCTACAGGGGGTACGCAGATACGCAGTATTTT
TRBJ2-2 - TRBV18 - CATREQSNTGELFF TGTGCCACACGAGAGCAATCGAACACCGGGGAGCTGTTTTTT
TRBJ1-3 - TRBV3-1/TRBV3-2 - CASSQDPRDSGNTIYF TGTGCCAGCAGCCAAGATCCGCGGGACTCTGGAAACACCATATATTTT
TRBJ2-4 - TRBV5-1 - CASSTGENIQYF TGCGCCAGCAGCACGGGAGAAAACATTCAGTACTTC
TRBJ2-5 - TRBV10-1 - CASSSSRETQYF TGCGCCAGCAGTTCAAGCCGGGAGACCCAGTACTTC
TRBJ2-3 - TRBV6-5 - CASRPSFQGTQYF TGTGCCAGCAGGCCGTCATTCCAGGGTACGCAGTATTTT
TRBJ2-2 TRBD1 TRBV9 - CASSARQTGLNTGELFF TGTGCCAGCAGCGCACGACAGACAGGGCTGAACACTGGGGAGCTGTTTTTT
TRBJ2-5 - TRBV2 few CASSVVEEQETQYF TGTGCCAGCAGTGTGGTTGAGGAGCAAGAGACCCAGTACTTC
TRBJ2-5 TRBD2 TRBV3-1/TRBV3-2 - CASSQDGTSGETQYF TGTGCCAGCAGCCAGGATGGGACTAGCGGGGAGACCCAGTACTTC
TRBJ1-3 - TRBV4-1 - CASSQGANSGNTIYF TGCGCCAGCAGCCAAGGGGCCAACTCTGGAAACACCATATATTTT
TRBJ1-1 - TRBV19 many CASSIRRGNTEAFF TGTGCCAGTAGTATCCGGCGGGGGAACACTGAAGCTTTCTTT
TRBJ2-1 - TRBV5-1 - CASTPAGRGSYNEQFF TGCGCCAGCACCCCGGCGGGTCGAGGGTCCTACAATGAGCAGTTCTTC
TRBJ1-6 - TRBV5-1 - CASSLVQDNSPLHF TGCGCCAGCAGCTTGGTACAAGATAATTCACCCCTCCACTTT